This entry features one T cell receptor beta chain sequence. Its specificity is not known. The data are from a study of cytomegalovirus exposure and HLA in healthy donors. Findings and caveats of the study: Later findings reportedly placed an Asian-associated ancestry cluster below the roughly 700-donor mean for N-insertions.

Trimming stripped 5 bases from V and 4 bases from J, with 19 bases between. This CDR3 is 16 amino acids long. Germline V gene data show CDR1 as LNHDA and CDR2 as SQIVND (reference sequence). This PCR relied on a set of 60 Vbeta primers and 13 Jbeta primers. Method: immunoSEQ multiplex PCR; TCRdb's copy keeps in-frame clones and lacks some. The table shows fewer than 150,000 clones, with around 86% occurring only once. This receptor was taken from a female donor in good health and CMV-seronegative. The material sequenced was PBMCs. The chain has TRBV19 and TRBJ2-3; maybe TRBD2 (6 bases). Here the CDR3 reads CASSPGGARSADTQYF. As DNA, the CDR3 is TGTGCCAGTAGTCCCGGGGGAGCTCGATCGGCAGATACGCAGTATTTT.